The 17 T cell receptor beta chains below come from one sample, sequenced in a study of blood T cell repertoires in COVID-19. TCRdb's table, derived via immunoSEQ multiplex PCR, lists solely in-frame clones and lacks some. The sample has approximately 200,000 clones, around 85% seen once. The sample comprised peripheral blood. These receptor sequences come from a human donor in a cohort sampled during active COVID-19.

CDR3 DNA: TGTGCCAGCAGAGAAGAGCCCCAGGTTAACACTGAAGCTTTCTTT. Its protein product is CASREEPQVNTEAFF. The rearrangement joins TRBV27 to TRBJ1-1; D not resolved. Germline-derived CDR1 and CDR2 are MNHEY and SMNVEV (reference sequence). V was cut by 6 bases and J by 2 bases, with 16 bases left in between. The CDR3 sequence is 15 residues long.

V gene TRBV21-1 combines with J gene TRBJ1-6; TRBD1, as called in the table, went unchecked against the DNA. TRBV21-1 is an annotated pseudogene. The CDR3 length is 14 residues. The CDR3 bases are TGTGCCAGCAGCAACAGGGGCGGGAATTCACCCCTCCACTTT. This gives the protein CASSNRGGNSPLHF.

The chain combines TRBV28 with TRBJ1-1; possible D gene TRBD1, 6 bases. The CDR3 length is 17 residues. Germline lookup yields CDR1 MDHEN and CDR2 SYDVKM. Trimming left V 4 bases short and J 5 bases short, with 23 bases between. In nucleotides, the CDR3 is TGTGCCAGCAGTTCTAGCTATAGGGGGGGTTCGTGGACTGAAGCTTTCTTT. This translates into CASSSSYRGGSWTEAFF.

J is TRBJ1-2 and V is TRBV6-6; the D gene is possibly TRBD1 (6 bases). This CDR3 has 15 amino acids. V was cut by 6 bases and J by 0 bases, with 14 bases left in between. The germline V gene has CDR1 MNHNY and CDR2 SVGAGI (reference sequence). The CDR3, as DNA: TGTGCCAGCAGCCTTAAAGGGGGTTCTAACTATGGCTACACCTTC. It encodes CASSLKGGSNYGYTF.

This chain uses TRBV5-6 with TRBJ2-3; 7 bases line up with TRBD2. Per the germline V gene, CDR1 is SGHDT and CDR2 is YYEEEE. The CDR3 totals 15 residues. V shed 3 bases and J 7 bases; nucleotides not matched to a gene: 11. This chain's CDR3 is CASSSSGTSRNTQYF. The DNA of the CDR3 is TGTGCCAGCAGCTCAAGCGGGACTTCCCGAAATACGCAGTATTTT.

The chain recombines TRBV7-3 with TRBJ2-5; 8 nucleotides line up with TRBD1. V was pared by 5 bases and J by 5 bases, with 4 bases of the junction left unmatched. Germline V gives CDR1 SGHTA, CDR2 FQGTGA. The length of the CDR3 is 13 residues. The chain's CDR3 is CASSPAGGETQYF. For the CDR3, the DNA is TGTGCCAGCAGCCCGGCAGGGGGCGAGACCCAGTACTTC.

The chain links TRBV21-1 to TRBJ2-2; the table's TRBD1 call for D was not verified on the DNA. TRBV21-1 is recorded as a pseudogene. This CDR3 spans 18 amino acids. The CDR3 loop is CASSKALWDRENTGELFF. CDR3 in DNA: TGTGCCAGCAGCAAAGCGCTTTGGGACAGGGAGAACACCGGGGAGCTGTTTTTT.

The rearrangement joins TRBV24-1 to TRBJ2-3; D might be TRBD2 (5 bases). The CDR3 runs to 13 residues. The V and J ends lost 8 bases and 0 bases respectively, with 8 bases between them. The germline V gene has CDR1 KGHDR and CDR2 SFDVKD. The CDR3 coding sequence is TGTGCCACCATGGGAGTAAGCACAGATACGCAGTATTTT. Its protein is CATMGVSTDTQYF.

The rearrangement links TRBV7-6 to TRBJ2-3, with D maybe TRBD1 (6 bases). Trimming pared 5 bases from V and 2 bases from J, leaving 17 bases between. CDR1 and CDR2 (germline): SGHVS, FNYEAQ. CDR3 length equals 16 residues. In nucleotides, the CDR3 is TGTGCCAGCAGCAAGAGGGGGTCTGTGACCACAGATACGCAGTATTTT. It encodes CASSKRGSVTTDTQYF.

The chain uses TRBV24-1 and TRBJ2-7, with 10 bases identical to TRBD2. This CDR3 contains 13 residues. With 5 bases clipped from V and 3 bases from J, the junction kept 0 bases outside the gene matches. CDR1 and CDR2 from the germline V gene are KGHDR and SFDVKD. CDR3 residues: CATSGTSGYEQYF. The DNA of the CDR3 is TGTGCCACCAGTGGGACTAGCGGCTACGAGCAGTACTTC.

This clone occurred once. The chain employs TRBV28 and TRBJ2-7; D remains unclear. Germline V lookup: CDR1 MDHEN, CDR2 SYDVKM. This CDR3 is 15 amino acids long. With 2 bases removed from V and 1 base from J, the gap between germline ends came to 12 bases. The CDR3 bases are TGTGCCAGCAGTTTAGGTACTGGGCGTTCCTACGAGCAGTACTTC. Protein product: CASSLGTGRSYEQYF.

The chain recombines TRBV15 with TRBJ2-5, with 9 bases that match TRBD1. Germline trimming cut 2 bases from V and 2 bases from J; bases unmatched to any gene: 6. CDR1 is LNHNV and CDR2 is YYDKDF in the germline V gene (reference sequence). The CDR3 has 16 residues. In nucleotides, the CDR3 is TGTGCCACCAGCAGACGGGGACAGGGTGGGCAAGAGACCCAGTACTTC. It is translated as CATSRRGQGGQETQYF. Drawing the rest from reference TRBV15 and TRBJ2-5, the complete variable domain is DAMVIQNPRYQVTQFGKPVTLSCSQTLNHNVMYWYQQKSSQAPKLLFHYYDKDFNNEADTPDNFQSRRPNTSFCFLDIRSPGLGDTAMYLCATSRRGQGGQETQYFGPGTRLLVL.

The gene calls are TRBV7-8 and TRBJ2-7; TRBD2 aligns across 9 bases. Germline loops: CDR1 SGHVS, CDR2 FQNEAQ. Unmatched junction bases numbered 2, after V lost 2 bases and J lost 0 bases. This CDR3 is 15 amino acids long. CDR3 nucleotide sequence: TGTGCCAGCAGCTTAACTAGCGGGCCCTCCTACGAGCAGTACTTC. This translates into CASSLTSGPSYEQYF.

CDR3 sequence reads: CASSIGQGAARFF. The CDR3 bases are TGTGCCAGTAGTATAGGGCAGGGGGCCGCCCGCTTCTTT. The chain combines TRBV19 with TRBJ1-1; 8 bases align to TRBD1. Losses at the gene ends were 1 base for V and 14 bases for J; bases not matched to a gene: 9. CDR1 LNHDA and CDR2 SQIVND come from the germline V gene (reference sequence). This CDR3 has 13 residues. Based on the CDR3 plus reference TRBV19 and TRBJ1-1, the full variable domain is DGGITQSPKYLFRKEGQNVTLSCEQNLNHDAMYWYRQDPGQGLRLIYYSQIVNDFQKGDIAEGYSVSREKKESFPLTVTSAQKNPTAFYLCASSIGQGAARFFGQGTRLTVV.

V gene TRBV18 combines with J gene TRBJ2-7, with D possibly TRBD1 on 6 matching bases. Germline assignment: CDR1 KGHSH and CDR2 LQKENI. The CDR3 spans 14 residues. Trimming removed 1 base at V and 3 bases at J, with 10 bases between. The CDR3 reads CASSPLDRYYEQYF. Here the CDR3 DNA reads TGTGCCAGCTCACCACTTGACAGGTACTACGAGCAGTACTTC.

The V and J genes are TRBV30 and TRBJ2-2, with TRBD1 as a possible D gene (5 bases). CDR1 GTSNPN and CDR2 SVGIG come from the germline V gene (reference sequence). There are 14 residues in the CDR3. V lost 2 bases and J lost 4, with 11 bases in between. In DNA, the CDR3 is TGTGCCTGGAGTCTGGACACCCTCACCGGGGAGCTGTTTTTT. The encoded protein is CAWSLDTLTGELFF.

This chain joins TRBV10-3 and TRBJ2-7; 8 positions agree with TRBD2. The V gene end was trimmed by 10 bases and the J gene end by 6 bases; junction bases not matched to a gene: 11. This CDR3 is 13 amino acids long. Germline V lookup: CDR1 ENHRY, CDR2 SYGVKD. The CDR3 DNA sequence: TGTGCCACCACCGGGACTAGTCTGTCCGAGCAGTACTTC. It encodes CATTGTSLSEQYF.